This record concerns one T cell receptor beta chain sequence. The antigen remains unidentified. CDR3 size: 17 residues. Germline CDR1 is ENHRY and CDR2 is SYGVKD. V gave up 0 bases and J gave up 1 base, with 13 bases separating them. Tagging with unique molecular identifiers was a feature of the TCR beta cDNA libraries. A single record per CDR3 protein comes from TCRdb applying MiXCR to the PCR reads. This sample carries about 380,000 distinct CDR3 sequences, roughly 38% of them seen once, and the ten largest clones take roughly 12%. The sample comes from a study of post-analysis software for immune sequencing data. Study context: Disease courses included relapsing-remitting, secondary progressive and progressive-relapsing multiple sclerosis.

Study-level results: Among 5 or 6 TRBV segments more frequent in patients than controls were TRBV5-6, TRBV5-1 and TRBV20-1.

The source is a girl between 5 and 17 years old with multiple sclerosis. The rearrangement links TRBV10-3 to TRBJ2-4; the D gene is possibly TRBD2 (5 bases). The sequencing sample was made of blood. CDR3 DNA sequence: TGTGCCATCAGTGAGTCGAACGGGGAATGGGCCAAAAACATTCAGTACTTC. Its translation: CAISESNGEWAKNIQYF.